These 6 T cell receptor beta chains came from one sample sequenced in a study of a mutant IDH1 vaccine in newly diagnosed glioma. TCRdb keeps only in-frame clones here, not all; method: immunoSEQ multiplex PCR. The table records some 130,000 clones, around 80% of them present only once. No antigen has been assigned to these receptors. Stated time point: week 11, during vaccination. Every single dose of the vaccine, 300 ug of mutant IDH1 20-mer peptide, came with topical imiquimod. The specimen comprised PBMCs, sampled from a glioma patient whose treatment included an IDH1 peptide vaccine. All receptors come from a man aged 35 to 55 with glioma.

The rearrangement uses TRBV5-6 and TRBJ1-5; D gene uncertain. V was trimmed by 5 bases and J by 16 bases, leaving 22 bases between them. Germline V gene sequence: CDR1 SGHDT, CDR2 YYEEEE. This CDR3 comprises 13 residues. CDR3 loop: CASSLTREGGEHF. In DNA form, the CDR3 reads TGTGCCAGCAGTTTGACCCGGGAGGGTGGAGAACATTTT. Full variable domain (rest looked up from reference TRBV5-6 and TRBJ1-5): DAGVTQSPTHLIKTRGQQVTLRCSPKSGHDTVSWYQQALGQGPQFIFQYYEEEERQRGNFPDRFSGHQFPNYSSELNVNALLLGDSALYLCASSLTREGGEHFGDGTRLSIL.

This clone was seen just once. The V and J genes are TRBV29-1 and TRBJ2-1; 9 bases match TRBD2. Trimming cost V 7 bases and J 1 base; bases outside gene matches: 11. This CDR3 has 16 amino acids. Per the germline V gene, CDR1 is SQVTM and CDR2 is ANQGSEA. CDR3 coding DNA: TGCAGCGCCGAATTCCTAGCGGGGCCTTCCTACAATGAGCAGTTCTTC. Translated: CSAEFLAGPSYNEQFF.

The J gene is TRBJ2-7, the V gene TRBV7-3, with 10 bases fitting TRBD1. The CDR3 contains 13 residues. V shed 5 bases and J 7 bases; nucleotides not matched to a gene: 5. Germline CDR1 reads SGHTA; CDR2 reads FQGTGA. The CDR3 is CASSMTGGSEQYF. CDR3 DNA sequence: TGTGCCAGCAGCATGACAGGGGGCTCTGAGCAGTACTTC.

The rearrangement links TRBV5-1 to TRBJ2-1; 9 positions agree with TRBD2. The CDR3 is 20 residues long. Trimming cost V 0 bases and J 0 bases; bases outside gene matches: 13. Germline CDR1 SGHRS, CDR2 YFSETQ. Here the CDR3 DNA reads TGCGCCAGCAGCTTGGGACTAGCGGCAAACGCCCGGAGCTCCTACAATGAGCAGTTCTTC. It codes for CASSLGLAANARSSYNEQFF. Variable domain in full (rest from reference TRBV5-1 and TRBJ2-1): KAGVTQTPRYLIKTRGQQVTLSCSPISGHRSVSWYQQTPGQGLQFLFEYFSETQRNKGNFPGRFSGRQFSNSRSEMNVSTLELGDSALYLCASSLGLAANARSSYNEQFFGPGTRLTVL.

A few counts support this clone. The DNA of the CDR3 is TGTGCCAGCAGCCAAGACGAGGGGCAGGGGGCCGATCAGCCCCAGCATTTT. Encoded protein: CASSQDEGQGADQPQHF. The chain couples TRBV4-2 to TRBJ1-5; TRBD1 matches at 8 bases. The germline V gene encodes CDR1 LGHNA and CDR2 YNFKEQ. The CDR3 spans 17 residues. The ends lost 0 bases at V and 5 bases at J; junction bases unmatched: 9.

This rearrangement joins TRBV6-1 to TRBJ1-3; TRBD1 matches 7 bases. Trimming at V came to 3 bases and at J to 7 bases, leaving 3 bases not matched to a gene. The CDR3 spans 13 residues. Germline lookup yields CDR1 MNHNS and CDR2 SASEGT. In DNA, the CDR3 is TGTGCCAGCAGTGAGGGACAGAGGAACACCATATATTTT. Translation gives CASSEGQRNTIYF.